The source of this TCR beta chain is a study of CD8+ T cells in alopecia areata listed by TCRdb under 2018. Notes on the research overall: The treated patients took part in an open-label pilot trial in which moderate-to-severe alopecia areata was treated with oral tofacitinib at 5 to 10 mg twice daily. TCRbeta CDR3 regions were amplified by immunoSEQ multiplex PCR with 35 Vbeta forward and 13 Jbeta reverse primers. The RNA source kit depended on sample type: the PAXgene miRNA kit for fixed scalp, the miRNeasy kit for PBMCs, and the RNeasy kit for mouse skin. The study used high-throughput TCRbeta sequencing to examine T cell clonal expansion in alopecia areata, in both the C3H/HeJ mouse model and human patients. Scalp clonality was compared across normal scalp (n=4), patchy alopecia areata scalp (n=8), and alopecia totalis/universalis scalp (n=8). Scalp tissue and sorted CD4+ and CD8+ peripheral blood T cells from patchy and totalis/universalis alopecia areata patients and from healthy controls were covered by human TCRbeta sequencing. Biopsies were taken from tofacitinib-treated patients at baseline and at 4 and 24 weeks of treatment, and a later scalp biopsy was taken in several of the tofacitinib-treated patients. Patients received tofacitinib for 6 to 18 months and were then followed off drug for 6 months to check for delayed response and recurrence. The full study reports these points: Higher clonality and more expanded CD8+ clones were observed in lesional scalp than in normal scalp, particularly in alopecia totalis/universalis, a finding suggestive of antigenic drive. TCR sequences shared between patients were less clear than in mice, possibly partly because of HLA diversity in the patient population. Scalp TCR repertoire analysis is complicated because resident alphabeta T cells in normal human skin are also sequenced, whereas mouse skin is dominated by gammadelta T cells.

V is cut by 4 bases and J by 6 bases, and the space between the germline ends is 10 bases. The CDR3 contains 12 residues, cysteine and phenylalanine counted. Left in the record is the CDR3 DNA by itself, 36 bases read in frame from the first base. The germline V gene provides CDR1 SQVTM and CDR2 ANQGSEA. The protocol used for the library was the immunoSEQ multiplex PCR assay. To provide template for TCR sequencing, every sample had RNA extracted and reverse transcribed into cDNA. SuperScript III was used to make first-strand cDNA, primed with a 2:1 mix of oligo-dT and random hexamers. A synthetic immune receptor repertoire was used to assess amplification bias, and residual bias was removed computationally. The paper's processing steps were these. Raw reads were preprocessed to remove errors, and CDR3 was defined according to IMGT conventions as the region from the conserved cysteine to phenylalanine. Clonality was computed as 1 minus the Shannon entropy, with the entropy normalized by log2 of the number of productive unique TCRs. CD4 or CD8 identity of scalp clones was inferred by cross-referencing scalp TCRbeta sequences with sorted blood CD4 and CD8 repertoires. Imported from immuneACCESS, the table was reduced by TCRdb to in-frame sequences with V and J called. These copies leave out some clones; in studies compared against another copy, an unresolved V gene accounts for under half, and the cause of the remainder is not known. That table gives V, J and clone size, and the DNA gave D and trimming. The sample table shows some 170,000 clones, and approximately 70% are seen once. Roughly an eighth of the sample belongs to the ten largest clones.

Reading the label with the study, this specimen's time point is: baseline before oral tofacitinib. From alopecia areata patients, peripheral blood was collected along with lesional scalp punch biopsies. PBMCs were isolated by density centrifugation and stained for CD3, CD4 and CD8, and CD4+ and CD8+ T cells were sorted on a FACSAria. Points on this clone: It has no known antigen specificity. No clone much larger than this one lies a single base away; base qualities are absent.

The source material was CD8+ T cells sorted from blood, sampled at week 0. The TCR comes from a human donor with alopecia areata. The rearrangement joined TRBV29-1 to TRBJ2-1; the D assignment is uncertain and may be TRBD1 or TRBD2, with 5 bases supporting each. The nucleotides are TGCAGCGTTGTGTGGGGGACCAATGAGCAGTTCTTC. It codes for CSVVWGTNEQFF.